Listed here are 6 T cell receptor beta chains from one sample, sequenced in a study of blood T cells in healthy people across ages. Sample-barcoded 5' priming and a J-beta primer mix drove a second PCR of 7 to 11 cycles. TCRdb itself ran the 5' RACE reads through MiXCR, one entry per CDR3 protein. The sample carries some 1.6 million distinct CDR3 sequences, 30% to 40% recorded once. Sequencing was carried out using blood. These receptors all come from a woman in her twenties or thirties in good health.

The J gene is TRBJ2-3, the V gene TRBV27; D may be TRBD1 or TRBD2 (6 bases each). Germline CDR1 MNHEY, CDR2 SMNVEV (reference sequence). The CDR3 consists of 16 residues. Trimming left V 8 bases short and J 0 bases short, with 18 bases between. CDR3 region: CASCPGGGMSTDTQYF. The DNA of the CDR3 is TGTGCCAGCTGCCCTGGGGGCGGGATGAGCACAGATACGCAGTATTTT.

In this sample, this clonotype turned up many times. The gene calls are TRBV7-2 and TRBJ1-5; 8 bases are shared with TRBD1. Germline V gene sequence: CDR1 SGHTA, CDR2 FQGNSA. V was pared by 5 bases and J by 7 bases, with 4 bases of the junction left unmatched. The CDR3 has 13 residues. The CDR3 DNA reads as TGTGCCAGCAGCATCAGGGGGCAACAGCCCCAGCATTTT. This codes for CASSIRGQQPQHF.

In this sample, this clonotype turned up a few times. The chain links TRBV6-4 to TRBJ2-1; 7 nucleotides agree with TRBD2. Germline-derived CDR1 and CDR2 are MRHNA and SNTAGT. CDR3 length: 14 amino acids. V was pared by 2 bases and J by 6 bases, with 4 bases of the junction left unmatched. This chain's CDR3 is CASSDAGGSNEQFF. CDR3 bases: TGTGCCAGCAGTGACGCCGGGGGGAGCAATGAGCAGTTCTTC.

J is TRBJ2-7 and V is TRBV4-1, with 9 bases matching TRBD2. J lost 2 bases, V lost 0 bases, and 5 bases had no gene match. This CDR3 has 16 residues. Germline CDR1 MGHRA, CDR2 YSYEKL. Written as DNA, the CDR3 is TGCGCCAGCAGCCAAGAACCAGCGGGAGGCCCCTACGAGCAGTACTTC. It translates to CASSQEPAGGPYEQYF.

The chain recombines TRBV2 with TRBJ1-1; TRBD1 might be the D (5 bases). Germline-derived CDR1 and CDR2 are SNHLY and FYNNEI. Trimming stripped 6 bases from V and 5 bases from J, with 10 bases between. The CDR3 has 12 amino acids. DNA of the CDR3: TGTGCCAGCAGCGCAGGGATTACTGAAGCTTTCTTT. Translation gives CASSAGITEAFF.

There are a few counts of this clonotype. The chain joins TRBV6-1 to TRBJ2-7, with TRBD1 matching 9 bases. CDR1 and CDR2 (germline): MNHNS, SASEGT. V gave up 3 bases and J gave up 3 bases; unmatched junction bases: 9. The CDR3 is 16 residues long. In DNA, the CDR3 is TGTGCCAGCAGTGACACAGGGGGCGGGTTGGTCTACGAGCAGTACTTC. Its protein product is CASSDTGGGLVYEQYF.